Below are 4 T cell receptor beta chains sequenced from a single sample in a study of brain T cells in children with intractable seizures. Using immunoSEQ multiplex PCR, the repertoire was profiled, and TCRdb retains in-frame clones only, with some absent. The table lists about 340,000 clones, roughly 92% of them singletons, with roughly 6% in the top ten. Noted time point: blood from clinic visit 5 months post-surgery; TSC patient then seizure free. This specimen consisted of peripheral blood, obtained less than 6 months after surgery. The origin of the receptors is a boy under three years old with tuberous sclerosis and intractable seizures.

The chain's CDR3 is CASSDTGDNQPQHF. Here the CDR3 DNA reads TGCGCCAGCAGTGACACAGGGGACAATCAGCCCCAGCATTTT. The V and J genes are TRBV10-2 and TRBJ1-5; 7 positions agree with TRBD1. V gave up 3 bases and J gave up 3 bases; unmatched junction bases: 2. The CDR3 spans 14 residues. Germline V gene lookup returns CDR1 WSHSY and CDR2 SAAADI.

The chain links TRBV7-3 to TRBJ2-3; D not certain. The CDR3 loop spans 14 amino acids. Trimming took off 5 bases at V and 1 base at J, with 10 bases between the two ends. Looked up from germline, CDR1 is SGHTA and CDR2 is FQGTGA. The DNA for the CDR3 is TGTGCCAGCAGCCCCGAGACTGGCACAGATACGCAGTATTTT. It specifies CASSPETGTDTQYF.

The chain links TRBV27 to TRBJ2-1, with a possible D match to TRBD1 (6 bases). The germline gives CDR1 MNHEY, CDR2 SMNVEV (reference sequence). The CDR3 is 13 amino acids. V dropped 6 bases and J dropped 4 bases, with 10 bases sitting between them. DNA for the CDR3: TGTGCCAGCAGCCCAGGGGTATACAATGAGCAGTTCTTC. Encoded protein: CASSPGVYNEQFF.

The rearrangement joins TRBV7-8 to TRBJ1-6; D is undetermined. Trimming pared 5 bases from V and 7 bases from J, leaving 12 bases between. CDR3 length equals 14 residues. CDR1 is SGHVS and CDR2 is FQNEAQ in the germline V gene. The CDR3 DNA reads TGTGCCAGCAGCCCGGGTGGGAGGAATTCACCCCTCCACTTT. The encoded protein is CASSPGGRNSPLHF.